This is a list of T cell receptor beta chains from one sample in a study of regulatory T cells in long-lasting Graves disease. TCRdb reanalysed the multiplex PCR reads using MiXCR and keeps one entry per CDR3 protein. The table has approximately 300,000 distinct CDR3 sequences, 18% seen once. The input for sequencing was peripheral blood mononuclear cells (PBMCs), taken at new diagnosis, from a patient treated with antithyroid drugs. The receptor set was obtained from a female donor with Graves disease. The CDR3 runs from the conserved cysteine through the conserved F or W. The order of the fields is CDR3 protein, CDR3 DNA, J gene, clone size, D gene, V gene. A D gene is named only where the DNA matches it firmly. Not all rows give a size; the values are once, few, many and, for expanded clones, a class.

CASKTDRYSGNTIYF | TGTGCCAGCAAAACGGACCGTTACTCTGGAAACACCATATATTTT | TRBJ1-3 | many | NA | TRBV5-5
CASNPGGGRVRVLAGGMDEQFF | TGTGCCAGCAACCCCGGGGGGGGGAGGGTGAGAGTACTAGCGGGAGGGATGGATGAGCAGTTCTTC | TRBJ2-1 | NA | TRBD2 | TRBV2
CACSLVEETQYF | TGTGCCTGCTCGCTAGTCGAAGAGACCCAGTACTTC | TRBJ2-5 | many | NA | TRBV11-2
CASSLDGQRADTQYF | TGTGCCAGCAGCTTGGATGGACAGAGAGCAGATACGCAGTATTTT | TRBJ2-3 | few | NA | TRBV5-8
CASSIVRGQGKTEAFF | TGTGCCAGTAGTATAGTTAGAGGACAGGGGAAGACTGAAGCTTTCTTT | TRBJ1-1 | many | TRBD1 | TRBV19
CASSPDQGAGGYTF | TGTGCCAGTAGTCCGGACCAGGGGGCTGGGGGCTACACCTTC | TRBJ1-2 | many | TRBD1 | TRBV19
CASSFWGTNTEAFF | TGTGCCAGCAGTTTTTGGGGAACCAACACTGAAGCTTTCTTT | TRBJ1-1 | NA | NA | TRBV28
CASSQGPGDEQYF | TGTGCCAGCTCCCAGGGCCCGGGCGACGAGCAGTACTTC | TRBJ2-7 | many | NA | TRBV2
CASSAGEKLFF | TGTGCCAGCAGCGCCGGGGAAAAACTGTTTTTT | TRBJ1-4 | many | NA | TRBV2
CASSWGGGRNEQFF | TGTGCCAGCAGCTGGGGGGGGGGAAGGAATGAGCAGTTCTTC | TRBJ2-1 | many | TRBD2 | TRBV11-3
CASSVTGGNSNSPLHF | TGTGCCAGCAGCGTTACAGGGGGCAATAGCAATTCACCCCTCCACTTT | TRBJ1-6 | NA | TRBD1 | TRBV9
CASSQVVYEQYF | TGTGCCAGCAGCCAAGTGGTTTACGAGCAGTACTTC | TRBJ2-7 | many | NA | TRBV3-1
CASSIGGGSSFEQYF | TGTGCCAGTAGTATAGGGGGCGGGAGTAGCTTCGAGCAGTACTTC | TRBJ2-7 | NA | TRBD2 | TRBV19
CASSFFRSYEQYF | TGTGCCAGCAGCTTTTTCCGGAGCTACGAGCAGTACTTC | TRBJ2-7 | many | NA | TRBV5-6
CASSKGPYYEQYF | TGTGCCAGCAGTAAGGGACCCTACTACGAGCAGTACTTC | TRBJ2-7 | few | NA | TRBV6-1
CSASRGRNEQFF | TGCAGTGCTAGCCGGGGGCGCAATGAGCAGTTCTTC | TRBJ2-1 | few | NA | TRBV20-1
CASPAGSNTGELFF | TGTGCCAGCCCCGCGGGGTCGAACACCGGGGAGCTGTTTTTT | TRBJ2-2 | NA | NA | TRBV25-1
CASSSNEQYF | TGTGCCAGCAGTTCCAACGAGCAGTACTTC | TRBJ2-7 | NA | NA | TRBV28
CASLKGAYEQYF | TGTGCCAGTTTGAAGGGGGCCTACGAGCAGTACTTC | TRBJ2-7 | many | NA | TRBV28
CAWGRENTEAFF | TGTGCCTGGGGTCGGGAGAACACTGAAGCTTTCTTT | TRBJ1-1 | many | NA | TRBV30
CAWSVLAEITYEQYF | TGTGCCTGGAGTGTACTGGCGGAGATAACCTACGAGCAGTACTTC | TRBJ2-7 | many | NA | TRBV30
CASSFVGTVFGEQFF | TGTGCCAGCAGTTTTGTTGGGACAGTCTTCGGGGAGCAGTTCTTC | TRBJ2-1 | few | TRBD1 | TRBV28
CASSLAGRGSGNTIYF | TGTGCCAGCAGCTTAGCGGGCAGGGGCTCTGGAAACACCATATATTTT | TRBJ1-3 | few | NA | TRBV7-9
CASTSGGLAGNNEQFF | TGTGCCAGTACCTCGGGAGGACTAGCGGGAAACAATGAGCAGTTCTTC | TRBJ2-1 | many | TRBD2 | TRBV19
CASSPDLNMQFF | TGCGCCAGCAGCCCCGACTTGAATATGCAGTTCTTC | TRBJ2-1 | few | NA | TRBV4-1
CSARQRYDEQYF | TGCAGTGCTCGGCAGCGCTATGACGAGCAGTACTTC | TRBJ2-7 | NA | NA | TRBV20-1
CASSKGHGSSYEQYF | TGTGCCAGCAGTAAGGGACACGGGAGCTCCTACGAGCAGTACTTC | TRBJ2-7 | NA | NA | TRBV6-1
CASNRPGQGEVEQYF | TGTGCCAGCAACCGACCGGGACAGGGGGAGGTCGAGCAGTACTTC | TRBJ2-7 | many | TRBD1 | TRBV6-1